Each of the 20 T cell receptor beta chains below was sequenced from the same sample in a study of cytomegalovirus exposure and HLA in healthy donors. 13 Jbeta primers and 60 Vbeta primers were used for the PCR. Repertoires were generated with immunoSEQ multiplex PCR, while TCRdb's copy carries only in-frame clones and drops some. The sample lists about 130,000 clones, over 60% occurring once. Sequencing was performed on PBMCs. The receptors come from a man between 25 and 39 years old in good health and CMV-seronegative.

This clone was found a few times. The chain is built from TRBV30 and TRBJ2-7; 11 bases map to TRBD2. This CDR3 has 18 amino acids. The V and J ends lost 1 base and 2 bases, in that order; junction bases with no gene match: 13. Germline loops: CDR1 GTSNPN, CDR2 SVGIG (reference sequence). DNA for the CDR3: TGTGCCTGGAGTGACCGGACTAGCGGGTGGACGGGGACCTACGAGCAGTACTTC. Translated: CAWSDRTSGWTGTYEQYF.

The gene calls are TRBV6-1 and TRBJ2-3, with D possibly TRBD1 on 6 matching bases. Trimming removed 8 bases from V and 0 bases from J, with 12 bases in between. Germline CDR1 and CDR2: MNHNS and SASEGT. This CDR3 comprises 14 residues. The CDR3 DNA sequence: TGTGCCAGCGACCCGGGACATAGCACAGATACGCAGTATTTT. It translates to CASDPGHSTDTQYF.

The chain joins TRBV6-6 to TRBJ2-7; 8 bases map to TRBD1. Germline-derived CDR1 and CDR2 are MNHNY and SVGAGI (reference sequence). Trimming took 5 bases from V and 2 from J; bases not matched to a gene: 8. CDR3 length: 15 amino acids. The CDR3 sequence: CASSPGQGPTYEQYF. CDR3 nucleotide sequence: TGTGCCAGCAGTCCTGGACAGGGACCAACCTACGAGCAGTACTTC.

V and J are TRBV2 and TRBJ2-1; D might be TRBD2 (5 bases). The length of the CDR3 is 13 residues. Trimming took off 2 bases at V and 6 bases at J, with 8 bases between the two ends. Germline assignment: CDR1 SNHLY and CDR2 FYNNEI. CDR3 in DNA: TGTGCCAGCAGTGAATGGAGGAGCAATGAGCAGTTCTTC. This codes for CASSEWRSNEQFF.

The genes are TRBV27 and TRBJ2-1; 8 bases are shared with TRBD1. V lost 4 bases to trimming and J lost 4 bases; unmatched junction nucleotides: 9. Germline V lookup: CDR1 MNHEY, CDR2 SMNVEV (reference sequence). This CDR3 is built from 16 residues. CDR3 sequence: CASSSDTGTGYNEQFF. CDR3 in DNA: TGTGCCAGCAGTTCAGACACCGGGACAGGTTACAATGAGCAGTTCTTC.

The chain has TRBV12-5 and TRBJ1-1, with D possibly being TRBD1 (5 bases). CDR3 length equals 15 residues. Trimming took 1 base from V and 2 from J, leaving 11 bases between them. Germline V gives CDR1 LGHNT, CDR2 FRNRAP. In nucleotides, the CDR3 is TGTGCTAGTGGTTTGGAGGTTGGGGCTAACACTGAAGCTTTCTTT. Protein sequence: CASGLEVGANTEAFF. Together with reference TRBV12-5 and TRBJ1-1, the CDR3 gives the full variable domain: DARVTQTPRHKVTEMGQEVTMRCQPILGHNTVFWYRQTMMQGLELLAYFRNRAPLDDSGMPKDRFSAEMPDATLATLKIQPSEPRDSAVYFCASGLEVGANTEAFFGQGTRLTVV.

The chain joins TRBV4-1 to TRBJ2-1; a weak D match, TRBD2 (5 bases). V was pared by 2 bases and J by 4 bases, with 21 bases between. The CDR3 length is 18 residues. Germline V CDR1 and CDR2: MGHRA, YSYEKL. The CDR3 DNA follows: TGCGCCAGCAGCCAATTGGATTTTATCGGGAATGGGTACAATGAGCAGTTCTTC. It is translated as CASSQLDFIGNGYNEQFF.

This sequence joins TRBV5-1 and TRBJ1-2; D is perhaps TRBD1 (5 bases). The germline V gene encodes CDR1 SGHRS and CDR2 YFSETQ. This CDR3 has 15 residues. The V gene lost 0 bases and the J gene lost 2 bases, with 11 bases spanning the gap. CDR3 sequence: CASSLGGRGNYGYTF. Written as DNA, the CDR3 is TGCGCCAGCAGCTTGGGGGGTCGGGGGAACTATGGCTACACCTTC.

The CDR3 DNA is TGCAGCGTTGAAAATAACAGGGGGTTCGGTGAGACCCAGTACTTC. Translating it yields CSVENNRGFGETQYF. The rearrangement links TRBV29-1 to TRBJ2-5; 8 bases are shared with TRBD1. V dropped 2 bases and J dropped 5; count of bases not matched to a gene: 10. Germline CDR1 SQVTM, CDR2 ANQGSEA. CDR3 length: 15 residues. The whole variable domain, remainder taken from reference TRBV29-1 and TRBJ2-5, is SAVISQKPSRDICQRGTSLTIQCQVDSQVTMMFWYRQQPGQSLTLIATANQGSEATYESGFVIDKFPISRPNLTFSTLTVSNMSPEDSSIYLCSVENNRGFGETQYFGPGTRLLVL.

V usage is TRBV13 and J usage is TRBJ2-2, with D perhaps TRBD2 (6 bases). CDR1 and CDR2 (germline): PRHDT, FYEKMQ (reference sequence). V shed 5 bases and J shed 7 bases, with 26 bases lying between them. The CDR3 is 18 amino acids. CDR3 sequence: CASSGRLRGAERDGELFF. The CDR3 region has the DNA TGTGCCAGCAGCGGACGACTCCGCGGGGCCGAGAGGGACGGGGAGCTGTTTTTT.

This clone was observed once. The chain carries TRBV28 and TRBJ1-1; tentatively, D is TRBD1 (5 bases). V shed 1 base and J shed 1 base, with 13 bases lying between them. Germline V gene data show CDR1 as MDHEN and CDR2 as SYDVKM. This CDR3 comprises 16 residues. The CDR3 coding sequence is TGTGCCAGCAGTTTATCGAGGACAAATCCGAACACTGAAGCTTTCTTT. Translation gives CASSLSRTNPNTEAFF.

The table lists this clone with a few counts. The chain carries TRBV28 and TRBJ2-7; TRBD2 matches at 8 bases. Germline assignment: CDR1 MDHEN and CDR2 SYDVKM. This CDR3 has 14 residues. V lost 8 bases and J lost 3; bases outside the gene matches: 9. In DNA, the CDR3 is TGTGCCAGCCGACCGGGAGGGAGCAACTACGAGCAGTACTTC. This encodes CASRPGGSNYEQYF.

The genes are TRBV10-3 and TRBJ2-7, with 9 nucleotides matching TRBD1. This CDR3 contains 14 residues. V shed 6 bases, J shed 2 bases, and the junction held 5 bases outside the gene matches. The germline gives CDR1 ENHRY, CDR2 SYGVKD. CDR3 protein: CAISATGGPYEQYF. The DNA for the CDR3 is TGTGCCATCAGCGCAACAGGGGGCCCCTACGAGCAGTACTTC.

The count of this clone is one. The CDR3 DNA is TGTGCCAGCAGCGTTGGCGGTGACTACGAGCAGTACTTC. This codes for CASSVGGDYEQYF. This sequence joins TRBV9 and TRBJ2-7; unclear D gene. The V gene's germline CDR1 is SGDLS and CDR2 YYNGEE. Trimming cost V 2 bases and J 3 bases, with 9 bases left between them. The CDR3 is 13 residues long. The variable domain in full, with the rest retrieved from reference TRBV9 and TRBJ2-7, is DSGVTQTPKHLITATGQRVTLRCSPRSGDLSVYWYQQSLDQGLQFLIQYYNGEERAKGNILERFSAQQFPDLHSELNLSSLELGDSALYFCASSVGGDYEQYFGPGTRLTVT.

The chain employs TRBV29-1 and TRBJ1-2, with TRBD1 as a possible D gene (5 bases). Germline CDR1 and CDR2: SQVTM and ANQGSEA. The CDR3 has 13 residues. V lost 0 bases and J 8 bases, leaving 13 bases between the germline ends. CDR3 coding DNA: TGCAGCGTTGAAGACAGGGTTCCGTTCGGCTACACCTTC. It yields the protein CSVEDRVPFGYTF. Supplemented by reference TRBV29-1 and TRBJ1-2, the full variable domain reads SAVISQKPSRDICQRGTSLTIQCQVDSQVTMMFWYRQQPGQSLTLIATANQGSEATYESGFVIDKFPISRPNLTFSTLTVSNMSPEDSSIYLCSVEDRVPFGYTFGSGTRLTVV.

The chain recombines TRBV28 with TRBJ2-5; TRBD2 matches 12 bases. Gene TRBJ2-7 matches the end of the DNA better, so the J call may be wrong. Germline V gene data show CDR1 as MDHEN and CDR2 as SYDVKM. The CDR3 spans 20 residues. The CDR3 reads CASSWYASGRAITGPYEQYF. The CDR3 bases are TGTGCCAGCAGTTGGTACGCTAGCGGGAGGGCCATCACGGGCCCCTACGAGCAGTACTTC.

This clone was picked up a small number of times. V and J are TRBV5-4 and TRBJ1-4; the D gene is possibly TRBD1 (6 bases). The CDR3 totals 15 residues. Germline CDR1 and CDR2: SGHNT and YYREEE (reference sequence). Trimming left V 4 bases short and J 3 bases short, with 13 bases between. DNA for the CDR3: TGTGCCAGCAGCGCGAACAGGGCGGCTAATGAAAAACTGTTTTTT. This encodes CASSANRAANEKLFF. Looking up the rest from reference TRBV5-4 and TRBJ1-4 gives the full variable domain: ETGVTQSPTHLIKTRGQQVTLRCSSQSGHNTVSWYQQALGQGPQFIFQYYREEENGRGNFPPRFSGLQFPNYSSELNVNALELDDSALYLCASSANRAANEKLFFGSGTQLSVL.

This clone has only a few counts. This chain connects TRBV5-1 to TRBJ1-5; TRBD1 aligns across 9 bases. Trimming cost V 4 bases and J 1 base; bases outside gene matches: 6. CDR3 length equals 16 residues. CDR1 is SGHRS, CDR2 YFSETQ, per germline. CDR3 nucleotides: TGCGCCAGCAGCCCGGGACAGGGTGGCAGCAATCAGCCCCAGCATTTT. Its protein product is CASSPGQGGSNQPQHF.

The chain uses TRBV6-5 and TRBJ2-7; TRBD1 aligns across 7 bases. The CDR3 is made up of 12 amino acids. Germline V gives CDR1 MNHEY, CDR2 SVGAGI. Trimming at V came to 11 bases and at J to 5 bases, leaving 9 bases not matched to a gene. This CDR3 reads CAGDRAGNEQYF. DNA of the CDR3: TGTGCCGGCGACAGGGCCGGCAACGAGCAGTACTTC.

As to this clone: At one of its ends the junction is not consistent with the germline gene, which may arise from a read error. This same CDR3 is encoded by further DNA sequences in the sample. The V gene is TRBV5-1, the J gene TRBJ2-3, with 11 bases lining up with TRBD2. The CDR3 is 15 residues long. Germline CDR1 and CDR2: SGHRS and YFSETQ. CDR3 DNA: TGCGCCAGCAGCCCGGGGACTAGCGGAGCAGATACGCAGTACTTT. This gives the protein CASSPGTSGADTQYF.